The following is a TCR beta chain sequence with its context. Sequencing used immunoSEQ multiplex PCR; TCRdb keeps in-frame clones, though not all of them. This table holds tens of thousands of clones, just under 97% found once. The data belong to a study of technical replicates of blood from a handful of donors. Germline lookup yields CDR1 SGHNT and CDR2 YYREEE (reference sequence). The V end was cut by 1 base, the J end by 8 bases, with 9 bases between. This CDR3 region has 13 residues. The sequenced material came from T cells isolated from PBMCs. This sequence joins TRBV5-4 and TRBJ2-2; no firm D call. This sequence originates from a human donor in good health. The CDR3 DNA reads as TGTGCCAGCAGCTTGAAGGTCGGGGGGGAGCTGTTTTTT. Its translation: CASSLKVGGELFF.